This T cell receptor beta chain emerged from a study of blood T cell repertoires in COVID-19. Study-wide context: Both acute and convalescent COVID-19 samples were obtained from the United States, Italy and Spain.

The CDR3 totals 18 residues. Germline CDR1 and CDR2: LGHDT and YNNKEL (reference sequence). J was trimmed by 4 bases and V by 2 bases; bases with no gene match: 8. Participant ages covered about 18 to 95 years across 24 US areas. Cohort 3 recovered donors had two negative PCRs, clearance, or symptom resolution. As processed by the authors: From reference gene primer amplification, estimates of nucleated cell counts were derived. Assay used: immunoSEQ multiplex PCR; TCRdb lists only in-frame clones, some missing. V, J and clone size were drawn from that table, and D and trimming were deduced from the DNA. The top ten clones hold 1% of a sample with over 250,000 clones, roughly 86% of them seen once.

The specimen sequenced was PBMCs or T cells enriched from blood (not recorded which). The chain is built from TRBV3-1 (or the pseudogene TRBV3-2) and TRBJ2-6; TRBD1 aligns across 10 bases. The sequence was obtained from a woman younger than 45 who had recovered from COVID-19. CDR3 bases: TGTGCCAGCAGCCAACCGTTGACAGGGGGCGCCGGGGCCAACGTCCTGACTTTC. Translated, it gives CASSQPLTGGAGANVLTF.